This is a list of T cell receptor beta chains from one sample in a study of Ad26.COV2.S vaccination and SARS-CoV-2 variants. Sequencing was performed with immunoSEQ multiplex PCR; in TCRdb, only in-frame clones are kept and a portion is missing. The sample lists about 350,000 clones; roughly 91% were seen once. Specimen: peripheral blood, collected in a trial of Ad26.COV2.S vaccine versus placebo. Receptors were obtained from a person between 18 and 59 years old who received the Ad26.COV2.S COVID-19 vaccine or a placebo. The CDR3 runs from the conserved cysteine through the conserved F or W. The D gene is left open where the match is weak. Size is omitted from some rows. Given values are once, few, many or a class for expanded clones.

v_gene: TRBV4-3; d_gene: TRBD1; j_gene: TRBJ2-5; len: 15; abundance: once; CDR3nt: TGCGCCAGCAGCCAAGATCGGGACAGATGGGAGACCCAGTACTTC; CDR3aa: CASSQDRDRWETQYF
v_gene: TRBV5-1; d_gene: .; j_gene: TRBJ2-5; len: 15; abundance: .; CDR3nt: TGCGCCAGCAGCGAGGTATGGGACCTACAAGAGACCCAGTACTTC; CDR3aa: CASSEVWDLQETQYF
v_gene: TRBV2; d_gene: .; j_gene: TRBJ2-7; len: 14; abundance: once; CDR3nt: TGTGCCAGCAGTGATATAGGGGTAGACTACGAGCAGTACTTC; CDR3aa: CASSDIGVDYEQYF
v_gene: TRBV10-3; d_gene: TRBD2; j_gene: TRBJ2-3; len: 15; abundance: .; CDR3nt: TGTGCCATCAGTGAGTCAGGAGCGGGAGCGGATACGCAGTATTTT; CDR3aa: CAISESGAGADTQYF
v_gene: TRBV14; d_gene: .; j_gene: TRBJ2-7; len: 14; abundance: .; CDR3nt: TGTGCCAGCAGCCAAGAAGCAGGGACCTACGAGCAGTACTTC; CDR3aa: CASSQEAGTYEQYF
v_gene: TRBV7-9; d_gene: .; j_gene: TRBJ2-1; len: 15; abundance: .; CDR3nt: TGTGCCAGCAGCTTTTACGAGAGACCCTACAATGAGCAGTTCTTC; CDR3aa: CASSFYERPYNEQFF
v_gene: TRBV6-6; d_gene: .; j_gene: TRBJ2-1; len: 14; abundance: .; CDR3nt: TGTGCCAGCAGTTTTTACAGGGTTTCGAATGAGCAGTTCTTC; CDR3aa: CASSFYRVSNEQFF
v_gene: TRBV6-2/TRBV6-3; d_gene: .; j_gene: TRBJ1-5; len: 18; abundance: few; CDR3nt: TGTGCCAGCAGTTACTCAGGGGCCAACTCCATTAGCAATCAGCCCCAGCATTTT; CDR3aa: CASSYSGANSISNQPQHF
v_gene: TRBV19; d_gene: .; j_gene: TRBJ1-5; len: 15; abundance: .; CDR3nt: TGTGCCAGTACTAGGGGAGAGAGGCGCAATCAGCCCCAGCATTTT; CDR3aa: CASTRGERRNQPQHF
v_gene: TRBV15; d_gene: TRBD1; j_gene: TRBJ2-2; len: 18; abundance: .; CDR3nt: TGTGCCACCAGCACAGACAGGGACCTACTCGCGAACACCGGGGAGCTGTTTTTT; CDR3aa: CATSTDRDLLANTGELFF
v_gene: TRBV12-3/TRBV12-4; d_gene: .; j_gene: TRBJ1-2; len: 12; abundance: .; CDR3nt: TGTGCCAGCAGGGGGCAAGCGGAGGGCTACACCTTC; CDR3aa: CASRGQAEGYTF
v_gene: TRBV30; d_gene: .; j_gene: TRBJ2-3; len: 13; abundance: .; CDR3nt: TGTGCCTGGAGTGTAGGGGCGACAGATACGCAGTATTTT; CDR3aa: CAWSVGATDTQYF
v_gene: TRBV19; d_gene: TRBD1; j_gene: TRBJ2-2; len: 14; abundance: .; CDR3nt: TGTGCCAGTAGCCAAACAGGGGGCTTCGGGGAGCTGTTTTTT; CDR3aa: CASSQTGGFGELFF
v_gene: TRBV28; d_gene: TRBD1; j_gene: TRBJ2-3; len: 15; abundance: .; CDR3nt: TGTGCCAGCAGTTTGACCAGGGGGAGCACAGATACGCAGTATTTT; CDR3aa: CASSLTRGSTDTQYF
v_gene: TRBV5-4; d_gene: TRBD2; j_gene: TRBJ2-1; len: 15; abundance: .; CDR3nt: TGTGCCAGCAGCTTGGGCGGGGGGTACTACAATGAGCAGTTCTTC; CDR3aa: CASSLGGGYYNEQFF
v_gene: TRBV28; d_gene: TRBD1; j_gene: TRBJ2-2; len: 16; abundance: .; CDR3nt: TGTGCCAGCAGTTCACCCGGGACAGGGAGCACCGGGGAGCTGTTTTTT; CDR3aa: CASSSPGTGSTGELFF
v_gene: TRBV2; d_gene: .; j_gene: TRBJ1-1; len: 12; abundance: few; CDR3nt: TGTGCCAGCAGTTACATGAACACTGAAGCTTTCTTT; CDR3aa: CASSYMNTEAFF
v_gene: TRBV19; d_gene: .; j_gene: TRBJ1-2; len: 11; abundance: .; CDR3nt: TGTGCCAGCCGACGGGAGGGAGGCTACACCTTC; CDR3aa: CASRREGGYTF
v_gene: TRBV27; d_gene: TRBD2; j_gene: TRBJ2-3; len: 14; abundance: few; CDR3nt: TGTGCCAGCAGTTTAGGACTAGCGACCGATACGCAGTATTTT; CDR3aa: CASSLGLATDTQYF
v_gene: TRBV27; d_gene: .; j_gene: TRBJ2-7; len: 14; abundance: .; CDR3nt: TGTGCCAGCAGTTTATTCCCAGGGGAGGACGAGCAGTACTTC; CDR3aa: CASSLFPGEDEQYF
v_gene: TRBV27; d_gene: .; j_gene: TRBJ1-6; len: 14; abundance: few; CDR3nt: TGTGCCAGCAGTTTATTATCCGGGAATTCACCCCTCCACTTT; CDR3aa: CASSLLSGNSPLHF
v_gene: TRBV29-1; d_gene: .; j_gene: TRBJ1-2; len: 13; abundance: .; CDR3nt: TGCAGCGTTACTACCACAAGGGACTATGGCTACACCTTC; CDR3aa: CSVTTTRDYGYTF
v_gene: TRBV11-2; d_gene: .; j_gene: TRBJ2-7; len: 12; abundance: once; CDR3nt: TGTGCCAGCAGCTTAGTTCCCTACGAGCAGTACTTC; CDR3aa: CASSLVPYEQYF
v_gene: TRBV5-5; d_gene: .; j_gene: TRBJ2-5; len: 16; abundance: .; CDR3nt: TGTGCCAGCAACCTTCCCCTTGCGCGGGGTGGAGAGACCCAGTACTTC; CDR3aa: CASNLPLARGGETQYF
v_gene: TRBV3-1/TRBV3-2; d_gene: TRBD2; j_gene: TRBJ2-1; len: 16; abundance: .; CDR3nt: TGTGCCAGCAGCCAAAGAGTGGCGGGAGGGTTCAATGAGCAGTTCTTC; CDR3aa: CASSQRVAGGFNEQFF
v_gene: TRBV11-2; d_gene: .; j_gene: TRBJ2-7; len: 16; abundance: .; CDR3nt: TGTGCCAGCAGCTTTAGTCGCGGGACATCCCCCTACGAGCAGTACTTC; CDR3aa: CASSFSRGTSPYEQYF
v_gene: TRBV7-9; d_gene: .; j_gene: TRBJ1-3; len: 14; abundance: .; CDR3nt: TGTGCCAGCAGGGCACCTGGGCCTGGAAACACCATATATTTT; CDR3aa: CASRAPGPGNTIYF
v_gene: TRBV2; d_gene: TRBD1; j_gene: TRBJ1-1; len: 14; abundance: .; CDR3nt: TGTGCCAGCAGTGGGGGACAGGGATCGGCAGAAGCTTTCTTT; CDR3aa: CASSGGQGSAEAFF
v_gene: TRBV18; d_gene: .; j_gene: TRBJ2-7; len: 14; abundance: .; CDR3nt: TGTGCCAGCTCACCTTTTCCGAACTCCTACGAGCAGTACTTC; CDR3aa: CASSPFPNSYEQYF
v_gene: TRBV7-8; d_gene: .; j_gene: TRBJ1-1; len: 14; abundance: .; CDR3nt: TGTGCCAGCAGCGCGACAGGACAGAACACTGAAGCTTTCTTT; CDR3aa: CASSATGQNTEAFF
v_gene: TRBV6-2/TRBV6-3; d_gene: TRBD1; j_gene: TRBJ1-5; len: 16; abundance: .; CDR3nt: TGTGCCAGCAGTCCAAACCGGGACAGGGGGATCCAGCCCCAGCATTTT; CDR3aa: CASSPNRDRGIQPQHF
v_gene: TRBV5-4; d_gene: TRBD1; j_gene: TRBJ1-1; len: 13; abundance: .; CDR3nt: TGTGCCAGCAGCTTTGGACAGGGCACTGAAGCTTTCTTT; CDR3aa: CASSFGQGTEAFF
v_gene: TRBV24-1; d_gene: .; j_gene: TRBJ2-1; len: 15; abundance: .; CDR3nt: TGTGCCACCAGTGGGGCGGGGCAGGGGTACAATGAGCAGTTCTTC; CDR3aa: CATSGAGQGYNEQFF
v_gene: TRBV19; d_gene: .; j_gene: TRBJ2-3; len: 15; abundance: .; CDR3nt: TGTGCCAGTAGTATAGAAGAGGGCGGCGGAGATACGCAGTATTTT; CDR3aa: CASSIEEGGGDTQYF
v_gene: TRBV7-9; d_gene: .; j_gene: TRBJ1-5; len: 14; abundance: .; CDR3nt: TGTGCCAGCAGCTTAGCAGGAAACAATCAGCCCCAGCATTTT; CDR3aa: CASSLAGNNQPQHF
v_gene: TRBV5-1; d_gene: TRBD1; j_gene: TRBJ2-2; len: 16; abundance: .; CDR3nt: TGCGCCAGCAGCTTGCTAGGACAGGGGAAGGCCGGGGAGCTGTTTTTT; CDR3aa: CASSLLGQGKAGELFF
v_gene: TRBV11-2; d_gene: .; j_gene: TRBJ2-3; len: 12; abundance: .; CDR3nt: TGTGCCAGCAGTTCCCGAGCGGTGCCGCAGTATTTT; CDR3aa: CASSSRAVPQYF
v_gene: TRBV19; d_gene: .; j_gene: TRBJ2-2; len: 15; abundance: .; CDR3nt: TGTGCCAGTAGTTTCGGCAGGGCGAACACCGGGGAGCTGTTTTTT; CDR3aa: CASSFGRANTGELFF
v_gene: TRBV7-9; d_gene: .; j_gene: TRBJ2-5; len: 14; abundance: .; CDR3nt: TGTGCCAGCAACCAAGACTCGTACCAAGAGACCCAGTACTTC; CDR3aa: CASNQDSYQETQYF
v_gene: TRBV28; d_gene: .; j_gene: TRBJ1-2; len: 16; abundance: once; CDR3nt: TGTGCCAGCAGTTTTCCTCGGGGCTCCTCTAACTATGGCTACACCTTC; CDR3aa: CASSFPRGSSNYGYTF
v_gene: TRBV9; d_gene: .; j_gene: TRBJ1-1; len: 14; abundance: .; CDR3nt: TGTGCCAGCAGCGTAGCTGCGGAGAACACTGAAGCTTTCTTT; CDR3aa: CASSVAAENTEAFF
v_gene: TRBV29-1; d_gene: .; j_gene: TRBJ1-2; len: 13; abundance: .; CDR3nt: TGCAGCGTCACACAGGGTTGGGGCTATGGCTACACCTTC; CDR3aa: CSVTQGWGYGYTF
v_gene: TRBV5-6; d_gene: .; j_gene: TRBJ1-4; len: 13; abundance: .; CDR3nt: TGTGCCAGCAGGGGGAGAGGGAGGGGAAAACTGTTTTTT; CDR3aa: CASRGRGRGKLFF